The sequence of this T cell receptor beta chain was determined in a study of spatial heterogeneity in lung cancer. Time point here: sample taken at primary tumor resection. Many counts were recorded for this clonotype. TCRdb passed the 5' RACE reads through MiXCR, listing each CDR3 protein once. This table holds about 78,000 distinct CDR3 sequences, 8% found once. Germline CDR1 reads MNHEY; CDR2 reads SMNVEV (reference sequence). Trimming removed 5 bases from V and 0 bases from J, with 20 bases in between. The CDR3 runs 18 residues. Sequencing was performed on PBMCs, taken at surgery. The receptor's source is a male donor with early-stage non-small cell lung cancer. The V call is TRBV27, the J call TRBJ2-1, with D possibly TRBD1 on 6 matching bases. Written as DNA, the CDR3 is TGTGCCAGCAGTATGATGTTCAGGGGCGCTAGCTCCTACAATGAGCAGTTCTTC. Its protein is CASSMMFRGASSYNEQFF.